Shown below are 11 T cell receptor beta chains from a single sample sequenced in a study of CD8 T cells in ankylosing spondylitis. MiXCR was run by TCRdb on the 5' RACE reads, yielding one entry per CDR3 protein. This repertoire shows roughly 150,000 distinct CDR3 sequences, around a third found once; its top ten account for 6%. Input material: synovial fluid, either unsorted or a sorted T cell fraction (not recorded which). The receptors stem from a male donor with ankylosing spondylitis.

Many counts were recorded for this clonotype. The rearrangement joins TRBV7-6 to TRBJ2-5; 7 positions agree with TRBD1. This CDR3 is 13 amino acids long. With 5 bases clipped from V and 2 bases from J, the junction kept 2 bases outside the gene matches. Per germline, CDR1 SGHVS and CDR2 FNYEAQ. The CDR3 reads CASSTDRQETQYF. The CDR3 DNA follows: TGTGCCAGCAGCACGGACAGGCAAGAGACCCAGTACTTC.

V and J are TRBV10-1 and TRBJ2-5; D is undetermined. This CDR3 is built from 12 residues. Germline V gene data show CDR1 as WNHNN and CDR2 as SYGVQD (reference sequence). Trimming left V 9 bases short and J 2 bases short, with 10 bases between. The CDR3: CARIYRQETQYF. As DNA, the CDR3 is TGCGCCAGGATTTATAGACAAGAGACCCAGTACTTC.

This clonotype was counted a few times. The chain carries TRBV28 and TRBJ1-3; possible D gene TRBD1, 6 bases. With 6 bases removed from V and 3 bases from J, the gap between germline ends came to 18 bases. Germline V gene data show CDR1 as MDHEN and CDR2 as SYDVKM. The CDR3 consists of 16 residues. CDR3 region: CASRPAGASSGNTIYF. The CDR3 DNA is TGTGCCAGCAGGCCCGCGGGGGCCTCGAGTGGAAACACCATATATTTT.

This clonotype came up a few times. This chain uses TRBV29-1 with TRBJ1-1; D is uncertain. The CDR3 is 11 residues long. Germline lookup yields CDR1 SQVTM and CDR2 ANQGSEA. Trimming stripped 4 bases from V and 4 bases from J, with 7 bases between. In DNA form, the CDR3 reads TGCAGCGTTGTAGGTCGCACTGAAGCTTTCTTT. This sequence encodes CSVVGRTEAFF.

The chain couples TRBV20-1 to TRBJ2-2, with 8 bases matching TRBD1. Germline V lookup: CDR1 DFQATT, CDR2 SNEGSKA (reference sequence). The CDR3 spans 14 residues. V lost 3 bases, J lost 4 bases, and 4 bases stayed unmatched. The chain's CDR3 is CSARRQGFTGELFF. The CDR3 DNA reads as TGCAGTGCTAGGAGACAGGGGTTCACCGGGGAGCTGTTTTTT.

This clonotype was seen many times. DNA of the CDR3: TGTGCCAGCAGCCCTGGGACAGGGCGACAGCCCCAGCATTTT. Encoded protein: CASSPGTGRQPQHF. The chain uses TRBV12-3 or TRBV12-4 and TRBJ1-5; 9 positions match TRBD1. The CDR3 has 14 amino acids. V shed 6 bases, J shed 7 bases, and the junction held 7 bases outside the gene matches.

J is TRBJ2-2 and V is TRBV9, with 7 nucleotides matching TRBD1. Germline V gene sequence: CDR1 SGDLS, CDR2 YYNGEE. The V gene end was trimmed by 0 bases and the J gene end by 5 bases; junction bases not matched to a gene: 7. The CDR3 spans 16 residues. The CDR3 region has the DNA TGTGCCAGCAGCGTAGAGGGACAGACAAGAACCGGGGAGCTGTTTTTT. This translates into CASSVEGQTRTGELFF.

Only one count was recorded for this clonotype. The chain links TRBV15 to TRBJ1-6; possible D gene TRBD1, 5 bases. The germline V gene encodes CDR1 LNHNV and CDR2 YYDKDF (reference sequence). There are 15 residues in the CDR3. The ends were cut back, 0 bases at V and 9 bases at J, with 12 bases in the middle. The CDR3 here is CATSRDWGGGSPLHF. The CDR3 DNA reads as TGTGCCACCAGCAGAGATTGGGGGGGTGGTTCACCCCTCCACTTT.

The chain carries TRBV5-5 and TRBJ2-1; TRBD1 aligns across 8 bases. The junction had 3 bases not matched to a gene; V was cut back by 2 bases and J by 2 bases. CDR1 SGHKS and CDR2 YYEKEE come from the germline V gene (reference sequence). The CDR3 sequence is 15 residues long. CDR3 bases: TGTGCCAGCAGCTTAGGACAGGGCCCCTACAATGAGCAGTTCTTC. It codes for CASSLGQGPYNEQFF.

The rearrangement links TRBV10-3 to TRBJ2-7; TRBD2 agrees at 12 bases. Germline values: CDR1 ENHRY, CDR2 SYGVKD. V shed 4 bases and J 4 bases; nucleotides not matched to a gene: 5. The CDR3 runs to 15 residues. CDR3 DNA: TGTGCCATCAGTGTACTAGCGGGGGGAAAATACGAGCAGTACTTC. Its protein product is CAISVLAGGKYEQYF.

This clonotype was counted between two and nine times. The chain carries TRBV28 and TRBJ2-3; the match to TRBD2 covers 9 bases. This CDR3 region has 17 residues. CDR1 and CDR2 (germline): MDHEN, SYDVKM. The ends lost 2 bases at V and 0 bases at J; junction bases unmatched: 6. CDR3 sequence reads: CASSLVRAGGSTDTQYF. The CDR3 nucleotides are TGTGCCAGCAGTTTAGTTCGGGCGGGAGGGAGCACAGATACGCAGTATTTT.